One sample yielded the 29 T cell receptor beta chains listed below, sequenced in a study of post-analysis software for immune sequencing data. Findings and limits, study-wide: Four to six TRBV segments, including TRBV5-6, TRBV5-1 and TRBV20-1, were more frequent in patients than controls.

These TCRs are of unknown antigen specificity. Researchers reported that TCR beta cDNA libraries carried unique molecular identifiers. TCRdb re-analysed the PCR reads in MiXCR, keeping a single row per CDR3 protein. Of some 800,000 distinct CDR3 sequences in the sample, about 43% were seen once. Material for sequencing was blood. All receptors derive from a girl aged 10 to 17 with multiple sclerosis.

A word on this clonotype: An end of the junction does not agree with germline; a read error may underlie this. CDR3 in amino acids: CVSSLQGAGDIQYF. In DNA form, the CDR3 reads TGTGTCAGCAGTCTACAGGGGGCGGGGGACATTCAGTACTTC. The chain employs TRBV2 and TRBJ2-4; TRBD1 matches 9 bases. The CDR3 contains 14 residues. Germline-derived CDR1 and CDR2 are SNHLY and FYNNEI. The whole variable domain, filled in from reference TRBV2 and TRBJ2-4, reads EPEVTQTPSHQVTQMGQEVILRCVPISNHLYFYWYRQILGQKVEFLVSFYNNEISEKSEIFDDQFSVERPDGSNFTLKIRSTKLEDSAMYFCVSSLQGAGDIQYFGAGTRLSVL.

This clonotype was recorded once. The chain joins TRBV20-1 to TRBJ2-1; TRBD2 might be the D (5 bases). Deletions cut 0 bases from V and 7 bases from J, with 13 bases between. The CDR3 spans 14 residues. Germline V CDR1 and CDR2: DFQATT, SNEGSKA (reference sequence). The CDR3 here is CSARDGGSVNEQFF. In DNA form, the CDR3 reads TGCAGTGCTAGAGACGGAGGTAGCGTGAATGAGCAGTTCTTC.

The chain joins TRBV25-1 to TRBJ2-5, with D perhaps TRBD1 or TRBD2 (5 bases each). V was cut by 8 bases and J by 5 bases, with 6 bases left in between. CDR1 is MGHDK and CDR2 is SYGVNS in the germline V gene. The CDR3 has 10 residues. The chain's CDR3 is CASWGETQYF. The CDR3 DNA follows: TGTGCCAGCTGGGGGGAGACCCAGTACTTC.

The V call is TRBV9, the J call TRBJ2-7; a weak D match, TRBD1 (7 bases). The CDR3 has 14 amino acids. CDR1 and CDR2 (germline): SGDLS, YYNGEE. V shed 3 bases and J shed 2 bases, with 12 bases lying between them. CDR3 bases: TGTGCCAGCAGCGCCCAGGGGGGCCCCTACGAGCAGTACTTC. Its protein product is CASSAQGGPYEQYF.

V is TRBV6-1 and J is TRBJ2-1, with 13 bases matching TRBD2. In germline, CDR1 is MNHNS, CDR2 SASEGT. With 6 bases clipped from V and 4 bases from J, the junction kept 12 bases outside the gene matches. The CDR3 is made up of 18 amino acids. The CDR3 loop is CASSPSGLAGDLYNEQFF. DNA of the CDR3: TGTGCCAGCAGCCCCTCCGGACTAGCGGGAGATTTATACAATGAGCAGTTCTTC.

The chain recombines TRBV20-1 with TRBJ2-1; D is possibly TRBD2 (5 bases). The CDR3 sequence is 15 residues long. V gave up 3 bases and J gave up 4 bases, with 16 bases separating them. The germline V gene encodes CDR1 DFQATT and CDR2 SNEGSKA (reference sequence). CDR3 sequence (DNA): TGCAGTGCTAGGCGCCCCGAGGGAATATACAATGAGCAGTTCTTC. This encodes CSARRPEGIYNEQFF.

The count of this clonotype is one. V gene TRBV12-3 or TRBV12-4 combines with J gene TRBJ1-2; D call uncertain. CDR3 length: 13 residues. Trimming removed 6 bases at V and 4 bases at J, with 12 bases between. CDR3 loop: CASSPEISYGYTF. In DNA form, the CDR3 reads TGTGCCAGCAGCCCCGAGATCAGCTATGGCTACACCTTC.

The chain combines TRBV15 with TRBJ1-2; 8 bases map to TRBD1. V lost 3 bases to trimming and J lost 3 bases; unmatched junction nucleotides: 3. The CDR3 runs 14 residues. Germline CDR1 and CDR2: LNHNV and YYDKDF (reference sequence). CDR3 sequence reads: CATSRDREDYGYTF. The CDR3, as DNA: TGTGCCACCAGCAGGGACAGGGAGGACTATGGCTACACCTTC.

The CDR3 spells CASSQDQSGRRLNYGYTF. For the CDR3, the DNA is TGTGCCAGCAGCCAAGATCAATCGGGGAGGAGGCTTAACTATGGCTACACCTTC. The V and J genes are TRBV3-1 and TRBJ1-2; no definite D call. Germline loops: CDR1 LGHDT, CDR2 YNNKEL (reference sequence). V lost 0 bases, J lost 1 base, and 18 bases lay in between. The CDR3 sequence is 18 residues long.

In its sample, this clonotype was seen a few times. V and J are TRBV7-2 and TRBJ2-1; 8 nucleotides match TRBD2. CDR1 is SGHTA, CDR2 FQGNSA, per germline. V gave up 4 bases and J gave up 8 bases; unmatched junction bases: 19. CDR3 size: 18 residues. In nucleotides, the CDR3 is TGTGCCAGCAGCTCCGCCCCCGGCCCGGGAGGGAGCGGCGATGAGCAGTTCTTC. It encodes CASSSAPGPGGSGDEQFF.

The chain has TRBV4-3 and TRBJ2-3, with 8 bases that match TRBD2. This CDR3 is built from 18 residues. J gave up 0 bases and V 4 bases, and 12 bases lay outside the gene matches. Germline V gives CDR1 LGHNA, CDR2 YSLEER. The CDR3 sequence is CASSRTSGRDASTDTQYF. As DNA, the CDR3 is TGCGCCAGCAGCCGTACCAGCGGGAGAGATGCTAGCACAGATACGCAGTATTTT.

This chain joins TRBV6-2 or TRBV6-3 and TRBJ1-2; D is undetermined. The CDR3 has 14 residues. Trimming cost V 2 bases and J 4 bases, with 11 bases left between them. Germline V CDR1 and CDR2: MNHEY, SVGEGT. CDR3 amino acids: CASSYAVGIYGYTF. In DNA form, the CDR3 reads TGTGCCAGCAGTTACGCTGTTGGGATCTATGGCTACACCTTC.

The table lists this clonotype with many counts. V gene TRBV20-1 combines with J gene TRBJ2-1, with 13 nucleotides matching TRBD2. V dropped 3 bases and J dropped 12; count of bases not matched to a gene: 14. Germline V CDR1 and CDR2: DFQATT, SNEGSKA (reference sequence). The CDR3 is 16 residues long. The CDR3 nucleotides are TGCAGTGCTAGTCTCCAGGGACTAGCGGGGTTCGGGTTGCAGTTCTTC. This gives the protein CSASLQGLAGFGLQFF.

This clonotype has at least ten counts. The chain links TRBV12-3 or TRBV12-4 to TRBJ1-6, with D hard to call. V lost 3 bases, J lost 5 bases, and 17 bases lay in between. The CDR3 spans 17 residues. In nucleotides, the CDR3 is TGTGCCAGCAGTTTGAAGGCCGAGGAGAGGGATAATTCACCCCTCCACTTT. Amino acids: CASSLKAEERDNSPLHF.

This clonotype occurred a few times. The chain links TRBV7-9 to TRBJ2-7; TRBD1 is a possible D gene (5 bases). The J call may be in error: the DNA end matches TRBJ2-5 better. The CDR3 totals 15 residues. Germline lookup yields CDR1 SEHNR and CDR2 FQNEAQ (reference sequence). This CDR3 reads CASSLGPGFLETQYF. The CDR3 DNA reads as TGTGCCAGCAGCTTAGGACCAGGGTTTTTGGAGACCCAGTACTTC.

J is TRBJ2-1 and V is TRBV7-9; 7 positions match TRBD2. Germline V gene data show CDR1 as SEHNR and CDR2 as FQNEAQ (reference sequence). The trim removed 2 bases at V and 5 bases at J, leaving 6 bases unmatched. This CDR3 is 15 amino acids long. The CDR3 sequence: CASSLLPSGNNEQFF. Here the CDR3 DNA reads TGTGCCAGCAGCTTACTCCCTAGCGGAAACAATGAGCAGTTCTTC.

This chain connects TRBV13 to TRBJ2-7; 7 positions match TRBD2. CDR1 PRHDT and CDR2 FYEKMQ come from the germline V gene (reference sequence). This CDR3 spans 15 amino acids. V was pared by 4 bases and J by 1 base, with 7 bases of the junction left unmatched. Here the CDR3 reads CASSSMGGTSYEQYF. CDR3 sequence (DNA): TGTGCCAGCAGCTCAATGGGAGGGACTTCCTACGAGCAGTACTTC.

There are a few counts of this clonotype. The rearrangement joins TRBV29-1 to TRBJ2-1; 8 positions agree with TRBD2. With V trimmed by 4 bases and J by 4 bases, 3 bases remained unmatched. CDR3 size: 13 residues. Germline V gene data show CDR1 as SQVTM and CDR2 as ANQGSEA. The CDR3 sequence: CSVGAGVYNEQFF. DNA for the CDR3: TGCAGCGTTGGAGCGGGAGTATACAATGAGCAGTTCTTC.

This chain connects TRBV6-5 to TRBJ2-3; TRBD2 matches 14 bases. J lost 7 bases, V lost 8 bases, and 11 bases had no gene match. The germline V gene encodes CDR1 MNHEY and CDR2 SVGAGI. The CDR3 runs 16 residues. The CDR3 DNA sequence: TGTGCCAGCGGGGGACTAGCGGGAGATAATCGGCATACGCAGTATTTT. Translating gives CASGGLAGDNRHTQYF.

The genes are TRBV20-1 and TRBJ2-7; D possibly corresponds to TRBD1 (6 bases). The V gene's germline CDR1 is DFQATT and CDR2 SNEGSKA (reference sequence). Deletions cut 0 bases from V and 2 bases from J, with 11 bases between. This CDR3 spans 14 amino acids. Here the CDR3 reads CSARDRDNPYEQYF. The CDR3 nucleotides are TGCAGTGCTAGAGATCGGGACAATCCCTACGAGCAGTACTTC.

This chain joins TRBV6-2 or TRBV6-3 and TRBJ2-7; no definite D call. Trimming shortened V by 7 bases and J by 10 bases, and 14 bases separated the two germline ends. The CDR3 loop spans 11 amino acids. The V gene's germline CDR1 is MNHEY and CDR2 SVGEGT. The CDR3 DNA is TGTGCCAGCACCTTTAAGGAAACCCAGTACTTC. This encodes CASTFKETQYF.

This chain joins TRBV7-8 and TRBJ1-6, with TRBD1 matching over 9 bases. This CDR3 contains 15 residues. J was trimmed by 7 bases and V by 4 bases; bases with no gene match: 5. Germline V gene lookup returns CDR1 SGHVS and CDR2 FQNEAQ. The CDR3 DNA is TGTGCCAGCAGCTACTTCGGACAGGGGAATTCACCCCTCCACTTT. Amino acids: CASSYFGQGNSPLHF. Filled out from reference TRBV7-8 and TRBJ1-6, the complete variable domain reads GAGVSQSPRYKVAKRGQDVALRCDPISGHVSLFWYQQALGQGPEFLTYFQNEAQLDKSGLPSDRFFAERPEGSVSTLKIQRTQQEDSAVYLCASSYFGQGNSPLHFGNGTRLTVT.

The V call is TRBV7-2, the J call TRBJ2-7; D not certain. V was clipped by 0 bases and J by 3 bases, with 9 bases between them. The CDR3 loop spans 14 amino acids. The germline V gene has CDR1 SGHTA and CDR2 FQGNSA. For the CDR3, the DNA is TGTGCCAGCAGCTTAGCAGGGCAGTTCTACGAGCAGTACTTC. Translated, it gives CASSLAGQFYEQYF.

The chain's CDR3 is CASSQEFMHYEAFF. Here the CDR3 DNA reads TGTGCCAGCAGCCAAGAGTTTATGCACTATGAAGCTTTCTTT. The rearrangement joins TRBV3-1 to TRBJ1-1; D gene ambiguous. Germline CDR1 LGHDT, CDR2 YNNKEL (reference sequence). The CDR3 is 14 residues long. Trimming removed 0 bases from V and 7 bases from J, with 12 bases in between.

This chain joins TRBV20-1 and TRBJ2-7; D is uncertain. Germline V CDR1 and CDR2: DFQATT, SNEGSKA (reference sequence). Trimming cost V 3 bases and J 0 bases, with 9 bases left between them. This CDR3 is built from 13 residues. CDR3 sequence: CSASTLSSYEQYF. CDR3 DNA: TGCAGTGCTAGTACGCTTAGCTCCTACGAGCAGTACTTC.

This clonotype was picked up a small number of times. This rearrangement joins TRBV29-1 to TRBJ2-7; D uncertain. The CDR3 consists of 15 residues. CDR1 and CDR2 (germline): SQVTM, ANQGSEA. The ends were cut back, 1 base at V and 0 bases at J, with 13 bases in the middle. The CDR3 DNA follows: TGCAGCGTTGAAGGGGTTGGTAGCCGCTCCTACGAGCAGTACTTC. It encodes CSVEGVGSRSYEQYF.

The V call is TRBV10-3, the J call TRBJ2-3, with 9 positions matching TRBD2. The V segment lost 2 bases and the J segment 2 bases; nucleotides outside the gene matches: 14. Germline lookup yields CDR1 ENHRY and CDR2 SYGVKD. CDR3 length: 19 amino acids. Written as DNA, the CDR3 is TGTGCCATCAGTGAGGCTGAACCCCGGACTAGCGCTAACACAGATACGCAGTATTTT. It codes for CAISEAEPRTSANTDTQYF.

In its sample, this clonotype was seen many times. One end of the junction is discordant with germline, which a read error may explain. This chain joins TRBV7-9 and TRBJ2-5; no reliable D call. The CDR3 consists of 13 residues. Looked up from germline, CDR1 is SEHNR and CDR2 is FQNEAQ (reference sequence). The chain's CDR3 is CASSLVGSETQYF. The DNA for the CDR3 is TGTGCTAGCAGCTTAGTCGGGTCTGAGACCCAGTACTTC.

The chain has TRBV6-1 and TRBJ2-1; 13 bases match TRBD2. The CDR3 runs 17 residues. V gave up 2 bases and J gave up 5 bases; unmatched junction bases: 6. Germline V gives CDR1 MNHNS, CDR2 SASEGT. The CDR3 DNA reads as TGTGCCAGCAGTGAATTCGTTGGGACTAGCGGGAACAATGAGCAGTTCTTC. It codes for CASSEFVGTSGNNEQFF.